The subject of this entry is one T cell receptor beta chain. Trimming removed 0 bases from V and 1 base from J; junction bases left unmatched: 6. The CDR3 is 16 residues long. Germline V gene sequence: CDR1 GTSNPN, CDR2 SVGIG (reference sequence). These data are taken from a study of shared clonotypes between healthy human individuals. The assay was immunoSEQ multiplex PCR, and TCRdb's table has in-frame clones only and misses some. The sample has over a million clones, 75% seen once. Input material: memory CD4+ T cells sorted from blood. As to subset: CD45RA-negative fraction. The chain recombines TRBV30 with TRBJ2-5; 9 positions agree with TRBD2. The receptor comes from a man between 18 and 29 years old in good health. The CDR3 is CAWSVGVAGVQETQYF. Here the CDR3 DNA reads TGTGCCTGGAGTGTAGGCGTAGCGGGGGTCCAAGAGACCCAGTACTTC.